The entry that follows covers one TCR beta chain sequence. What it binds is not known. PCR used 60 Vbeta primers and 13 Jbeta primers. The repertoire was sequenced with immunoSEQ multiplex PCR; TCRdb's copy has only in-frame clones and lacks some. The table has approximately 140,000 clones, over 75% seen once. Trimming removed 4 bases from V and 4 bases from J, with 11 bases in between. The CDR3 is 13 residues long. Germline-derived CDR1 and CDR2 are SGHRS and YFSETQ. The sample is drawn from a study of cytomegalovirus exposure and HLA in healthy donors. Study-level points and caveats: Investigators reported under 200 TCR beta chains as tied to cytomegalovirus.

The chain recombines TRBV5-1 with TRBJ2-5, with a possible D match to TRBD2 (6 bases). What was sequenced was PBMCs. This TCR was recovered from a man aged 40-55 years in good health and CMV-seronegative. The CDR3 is CASSAGTLETQYF. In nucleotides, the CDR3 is TGCGCCAGCAGCGCAGGGACTCTAGAGACCCAGTACTTC.